The 14 T cell receptor beta chains below were found in one sample sequenced in a study of blood T cell repertoires in COVID-19. Clones were sequenced by immunoSEQ multiplex PCR, and TCRdb holds only the in-frame ones, with some missing. This sample has roughly 220,000 clones; 90% occur once, and the top ten carry approximately 15%. Input material: PBMCs or T cells enriched from blood (not recorded which). The receptors originated from a young man who had been exposed to COVID-19.

CDR3 protein: CASSAYTGVNQPQHF. The CDR3 region has the DNA TGTGCCAGCTCAGCCTATACAGGGGTCAATCAGCCCCAGCATTTT. The chain has TRBV18 and TRBJ1-5; TRBD1 aligns across 7 bases. The CDR3 runs 15 residues. Germline-derived CDR1 and CDR2 are KGHSH and LQKENI. V lost 5 bases, J lost 3 bases, and 7 bases stayed unmatched.

The CDR3: CASSSRDSSNLYNEQFF. The CDR3 bases are TGTGCCAGCAGCTCCCGGGACAGCTCGAATCTCTACAATGAGCAGTTCTTC. The J gene is TRBJ2-1, the V gene TRBV7-6, with 7 bases matching TRBD1. This CDR3 contains 17 residues. Germline trimming cut 4 bases from V and 3 bases from J; bases unmatched to any gene: 12. Germline CDR1 is SGHVS and CDR2 is FNYEAQ. The whole variable domain, filled in from reference TRBV7-6 and TRBJ2-1, reads GAGVSQSPRYKVTKRGQDVALRCDPISGHVSLYWYRQALGQGPEFLTYFNYEAQQDKSGLPNDRFSAERPEGSISTLTIQRTEQRDSAMYRCASSSRDSSNLYNEQFFGPGTRLTVL.

This chain uses TRBV27 with TRBJ1-5; possible D gene TRBD1, 6 bases. Trimming left V 2 bases short and J 6 bases short, with 11 bases between. The CDR3 loop spans 14 amino acids. Germline V gene data show CDR1 as MNHEY and CDR2 as SMNVEV (reference sequence). The CDR3 sequence: CASSLGGAGQPQHF. The DNA for the CDR3 is TGTGCCAGCAGTTTAGGGGGGGCAGGTCAGCCCCAGCATTTT.

This sequence joins TRBV6-1 and TRBJ2-5; 11 nucleotides match TRBD2. This CDR3 region has 18 residues. V shed 1 base, J shed 2 bases, and the junction held 9 bases outside the gene matches. Germline-derived CDR1 and CDR2 are MNHNS and SASEGT. This CDR3 reads CASSEEVAGGLKQETQYF. DNA of the CDR3: TGTGCCAGCAGTGAAGAGGTAGCGGGGGGGCTTAAGCAAGAGACCCAGTACTTC.

This clone has only one observation. This chain uses TRBV2 with TRBJ1-2; the D is unclear. The germline V gene has CDR1 SNHLY and CDR2 FYNNEI. The CDR3 is 12 amino acids. Between the trimmed V and J ends, which lost 2 bases and 5 bases, there was a span of 6 bases. Here the CDR3 DNA reads TGTGCCAGCAGTGAACAGAATTATGGCTACACCTTC. It encodes CASSEQNYGYTF.

This clone was seen a single time. The chain joins TRBV2 to TRBJ2-7; D may be TRBD1 (5 bases). This CDR3 has 14 amino acids. Germline CDR1 is SNHLY and CDR2 is FYNNEI. Trimming took 6 bases from V and 6 from J, leaving 18 bases between them. The CDR3 loop is CASRTGRAYAEQYF. The CDR3 DNA reads as TGTGCCAGCAGAACAGGAAGAGCATACGCCGAGCAGTACTTC. Based on the CDR3 plus reference TRBV2 and TRBJ2-7, the full variable domain is EPEVTQTPSHQVTQMGQEVILRCVPISNHLYFYWYRQILGQKVEFLVSFYNNEISEKSEIFDDQFSVERPDGSNFTLKIRSTKLEDSAMYFCASRTGRAYAEQYFGPGTRLTVT.

This clone was counted a few times. CDR3 sequence: CASSELGVNTGELFF. CDR3 DNA: TGTGCCAGCAGTGAACTAGGCGTTAACACCGGGGAGCTGTTTTTT. The chain joins TRBV6-1 to TRBJ2-2; D is undetermined. The CDR3 sequence is 15 residues long. V was shortened by 2 bases and J by 2 bases, with 9 bases between the two germline ends. From germline, CDR1 is MNHNS and CDR2 SASEGT.

This sequence joins TRBV28 and TRBJ2-1; the D gene is possibly TRBD2 (6 bases). This CDR3 spans 15 amino acids. In germline, CDR1 is MDHEN, CDR2 SYDVKM. V shed 3 bases and J shed 6 bases, with 15 bases lying between them. The CDR3: CASSFRGRSPNEQFF. The CDR3 DNA follows: TGTGCCAGCAGTTTCCGGGGGAGGTCCCCCAATGAGCAGTTCTTC. Complete variable domain (other parts from reference TRBV28 and TRBJ2-1): DVKVTQSSRYLVKRTGEKVFLECVQDMDHENMFWYRQDPGLGLRLIYFSYDVKMKEKGDIPEGYSVSREKKERFSLILESASTNQTSMYLCASSFRGRSPNEQFFGPGTRLTVL.

The J gene is TRBJ2-1, the V gene TRBV2; D perhaps matches TRBD2 (5 bases). This CDR3 spans 12 amino acids. The germline V gene encodes CDR1 SNHLY and CDR2 FYNNEI. The ends were cut back, 8 bases at V and 5 bases at J, with 10 bases in the middle. The CDR3 is CASEGPNNEQFF. The CDR3 coding sequence is TGTGCCAGCGAGGGCCCAAACAATGAGCAGTTCTTC.

The chain carries TRBV5-1 and TRBJ2-1; tentative D call: TRBD2 (6 bases). The CDR3 totals 15 residues. Germline assignment: CDR1 SGHRS and CDR2 YFSETQ. V lost 0 bases and J lost 6, with 13 bases in between. CDR3: CASSLALGTLNEQFF. CDR3 nucleotide sequence: TGCGCCAGCAGCTTGGCCTTAGGGACTCTCAATGAGCAGTTCTTC.

The V gene is TRBV18, the J gene TRBJ2-2; possible D gene TRBD1, 6 bases. The V end lost 4 bases, the J end lost 1 base, and 19 bases lay between the germline ends. The CDR3 is 18 amino acids. CDR1 and CDR2 from the germline V gene are KGHSH and LQKENI. The CDR3 region has the DNA TGTGCCAGCTCACGAATAAATGGACAGACTCGGAACACCGGGGAGCTGTTTTTT. Amino acid sequence: CASSRINGQTRNTGELFF.

The sample holds one count of this clone. This chain connects TRBV5-5 to TRBJ2-7, with 10 bases lining up with TRBD2. The CDR3 runs 14 residues. Per the germline V gene, CDR1 is SGHKS and CDR2 is YYEKEE (reference sequence). V dropped 0 bases and J dropped 4; count of bases not matched to a gene: 1. The CDR3 here is CASSLGTSGYEQYF. The CDR3 bases are TGTGCCAGCAGCTTGGGGACTAGCGGATACGAGCAGTACTTC.

Notes on this clone: Other DNA sequences in this specimen translate into the identical CDR3. V gene TRBV5-1 combines with J gene TRBJ1-1, with D hard to call. This CDR3 comprises 13 residues. The germline gives CDR1 SGHRS, CDR2 YFSETQ. Deletions cut 4 bases from V and 2 bases from J, with 9 bases between. The CDR3 sequence is CASSLSPNTEAFF. The DNA of the CDR3 is TGCGCCAGCAGCCTTAGTCCCAACACTGAAGCTTTCTTT.

As DNA, the CDR3 is TGTGCCATCAGTGATGCGGACAAAGCTTTCTTT. Translating it yields CAISDADKAFF. The chain has TRBV10-3 and TRBJ1-1; maybe TRBD1 (5 bases). The CDR3 is 11 residues long. V lost 3 bases to trimming and J lost 9 bases, with 8 bases between them. Per the germline V gene, CDR1 is ENHRY and CDR2 is SYGVKD.